Shown below are 6 T cell receptor beta chains from a single sample sequenced in a study of early T cells in non-severe SARS-CoV-2 infection. TCRdb passed the 5' RACE reads through MiXCR, listing each CDR3 protein once. The sample lists fewer than 60,000 distinct CDR3 sequences; about 9.3% were seen once. Source material: whole blood. The receptors were sampled from an adult who was a healthcare worker with PCR-confirmed SARS-CoV-2 infection or an uninfected control (not recorded which).

This clonotype was seen at least ten times. The chain couples TRBV6-5 to TRBJ2-3; no definite D call. The CDR3 is 13 amino acids. The germline V gene encodes CDR1 MNHEY and CDR2 SVGAGI. The V and J ends lost 4 bases and 1 base respectively, with 6 bases between them. The CDR3: CASSSTGTDTQYF. The CDR3, as DNA: TGTGCCAGCAGTTCCACAGGCACAGATACGCAGTATTTT.

This rearrangement joins TRBV4-3 to TRBJ2-1; 7 nucleotides agree with TRBD2. Germline lookup yields CDR1 LGHNA and CDR2 YSLEER. V trimming: 1 base; J trimming: 0 bases; junction bases outside the gene matches: 12. The CDR3 is made up of 19 amino acids. CDR3 nucleotides: TGCGCCAGCAGCCAAGGTTCTGCTAGCGGTGCTTACTCCTACAATGAGCAGTTCTTC. This gives the protein CASSQGSASGAYSYNEQFF.

At least ten counts were recorded for this clonotype. The V gene is TRBV2, the J gene TRBJ1-2; D not certain. Trimming took 3 bases from V and 3 from J, leaving 8 bases between them. Per the germline V gene, CDR1 is SNHLY and CDR2 is FYNNEI. The CDR3 has 13 amino acids. CDR3 sequence reads: CASSEQDDYGYTF. CDR3 sequence (DNA): TGTGCCAGCAGTGAGCAGGACGACTATGGCTACACCTTC.

The chain carries TRBV5-4 and TRBJ2-1, with D perhaps assigned TRBD1 or TRBD2 (5 bases each). The V and J ends lost 8 bases and 5 bases respectively, with 26 bases between them. Germline loops: CDR1 SGHNT, CDR2 YYREEE (reference sequence). This CDR3 has 17 residues. The CDR3 protein is CASPNSPGRNLDNEQFF. The DNA for the CDR3 is TGTGCCAGTCCAAATTCGCCGGGACGGAATCTCGACAATGAGCAGTTCTTC.

The table lists this clonotype with many counts. The chain carries TRBV6-4 and TRBJ2-7; TRBD2 matches at 8 bases. The CDR3 loop spans 15 amino acids. Germline V CDR1 and CDR2: MRHNA, SNTAGT. Unmatched junction bases numbered 10, after V lost 6 bases and J lost 3 bases. The chain's CDR3 is CASSLKAGVGYEQYF. DNA of the CDR3: TGTGCCAGCAGCTTAAAAGCGGGAGTGGGCTACGAGCAGTACTTC.

This clonotype was observed at least ten times. CDR3 amino acids: CSARQHYEQYF. The CDR3 coding sequence is TGCAGTGCTAGACAGCACTACGAGCAGTACTTC. V usage is TRBV20-1 and J usage is TRBJ2-7; unclear D gene. Trimming took off 2 bases at V and 3 bases at J, with 5 bases between the two ends. This CDR3 is 11 amino acids long. The germline CDR1 and CDR2 sequences are DFQATT and SNEGSKA (reference sequence).